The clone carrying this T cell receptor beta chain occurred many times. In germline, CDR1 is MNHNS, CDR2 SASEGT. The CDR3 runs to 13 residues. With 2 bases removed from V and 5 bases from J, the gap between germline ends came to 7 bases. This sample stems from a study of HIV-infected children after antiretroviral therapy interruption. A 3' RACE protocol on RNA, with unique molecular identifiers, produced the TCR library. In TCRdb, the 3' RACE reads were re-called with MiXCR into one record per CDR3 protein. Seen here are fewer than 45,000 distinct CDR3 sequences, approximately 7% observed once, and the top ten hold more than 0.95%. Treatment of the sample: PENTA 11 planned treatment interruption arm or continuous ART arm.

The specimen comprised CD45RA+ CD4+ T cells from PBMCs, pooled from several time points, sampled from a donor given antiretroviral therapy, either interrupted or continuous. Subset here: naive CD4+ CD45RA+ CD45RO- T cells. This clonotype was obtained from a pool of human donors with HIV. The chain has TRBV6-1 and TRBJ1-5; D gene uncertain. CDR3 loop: CASSESRDQPQHF. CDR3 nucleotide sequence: TGTGCCAGCAGTGAATCGAGGGATCAGCCCCAGCATTTT.